This paragraph reports one T cell receptor beta chain. Its antigen is as yet unknown. Naive CD8 cells comprised CD45RO-negative, CCR7-positively selected cells, excluding terminally differentiated effector memory CD45RA+ cells. The data are from a study of shared clonotypes between healthy human individuals. General observations from the study: Roughly 4.6% of naive CD4 clonotypes were common to several donors.

The authors' processing: Junction-only sequences without quality scores were provided by ImmunoSEQ, so filtering was different. Sequencing was performed with immunoSEQ multiplex PCR; in TCRdb, only in-frame clones are kept and a portion is missing. The V and J calls and the clone size are those of that table, but D and trimming were determined from the DNA. This table has about 2.1 million clones, roughly 95% appearing once. The CDR3 has 14 residues. Germline V gene sequence: CDR1 SQVTM, CDR2 ANQGSEA. V trimming: 5 bases; J trimming: 7 bases; junction bases outside the gene matches: 9. The receptor was isolated from a man aged 18 to 29 in good health. Some clones in this sample may be carry-over from other donors' samples. Source material: naive CD8+ T cells from PBMCs. The rearrangement joins TRBV29-1 to TRBJ2-1; 9 nucleotides match TRBD2. This chain's CDR3 is CSVKGGRALNEQFF. In DNA form, the CDR3 reads TGCAGCGTTAAAGGCGGGAGGGCCTTAAATGAGCAGTTCTTC.